This TCR beta chain stems from a study of CD8 T cells in Susac syndrome. Background on the study: Within the group of sequenced Susac syndrome patients, six had active disease and eight or nine were in remission. When blood was drawn, patients with Susac syndrome were on intravenous immunoglobulin alone, on corticosteroids, or therapy-naive.

This CDR3 comprises 15 residues. Trimming pared 3 bases from V and 2 bases from J, leaving 15 bases between. The germline CDR1 and CDR2 sequences are SGDLS and YYNGEE. Reverse transcription of roughly 0.45 to 1 ug RNA was carried out with random hexamers. Amplification of the TCR beta CDR3 was carried out by immunoSEQ multiplex PCR, which spanned a total of 54 Vbeta and 13 Jbeta segments. MiXCR, run by TCRdb on the immunoSEQ multiplex PCR reads, gives a single entry per CDR3 protein. The sample includes 150,000 to 200,000 distinct CDR3 sequences, approximately 95% seen only once; the top ten take around 0.1%.

V usage is TRBV9 and J usage is TRBJ2-7; tentatively, D is TRBD2 (7 bases). The specimen sequenced was CD4+ T cells from PBMCs. The sequence came from a human donor with Susac syndrome. The CDR3 DNA reads as TGTGCCAGCAGCGCCGGGTGGGGGGGCCCCTACGAGCAGTACTTC. Its protein product is CASSAGWGGPYEQYF.